These 5 T cell receptor beta chains were all obtained from the same sample, sequenced in a study of graft-versus-host responses after intestinal transplantation. Graft tissue processing released intraepithelial and lamina propria lymphocytes. Generated by immunoSEQ multiplex PCR, the TCRdb table keeps only in-frame clones and is missing some. The table lists approximately 15,000 clones, 75% to 85% of them singletons, with roughly 18% in the top ten. Sequences were derived from ileum tissue, sampled around 96 days after intestinal transplant. Receptors were obtained from a human patient who received an intestinal transplant, so some T cells may come from the graft donor.

In its sample, this clone was seen a few times. V and J are TRBV6-8 and TRBJ1-2; D may be TRBD1 (6 bases). Germline V gives CDR1 MNHGY, CDR2 SAAAGT. Trimming pared 10 bases from V and 8 bases from J, leaving 14 bases between. CDR3 length: 11 amino acids. CDR3 in DNA: TGTGCCACACAGGGAGTTGAGGGCTACACCTTC. It specifies CATQGVEGYTF.

The chain employs TRBV19 and TRBJ2-2; TRBD2 matches at 14 bases. Germline CDR1 is LNHDA and CDR2 is SQIVND (reference sequence). The CDR3 runs to 19 residues. Trimming cost V 0 bases and J 5 bases; bases outside gene matches: 8. The CDR3 protein is CASSIDRGGLAGETGELFF. In DNA form, the CDR3 reads TGTGCCAGTAGTATAGATAGAGGGGGACTAGCGGGAGAGACCGGGGAGCTGTTTTTT.

The rearrangement links TRBV18 to TRBJ2-3, with TRBD1 identical over 10 bases. V was pared by 3 bases and J by 7 bases, with 4 bases of the junction left unmatched. Per germline, CDR1 KGHSH and CDR2 LQKENI. This CDR3 spans 14 amino acids. The CDR3 is CASSPDRGRNTQYF. CDR3 DNA: TGTGCCAGCTCACCCGACAGGGGGCGAAATACGCAGTATTTT.

V usage is TRBV18 and J usage is TRBJ1-5, with TRBD1 as a possible D gene (5 bases). The V and J ends lost 0 bases and 4 bases respectively, with 7 bases between them. Germline CDR1 and CDR2: KGHSH and LQKENI. This CDR3 is 14 amino acids long. As DNA, the CDR3 is TGTGCCAGCTCACCACCGGGGCTTAATCAGCCCCAGCATTTT. It is translated as CASSPPGLNQPQHF. The variable domain in full, with the rest retrieved from reference TRBV18 and TRBJ1-5, is NAGVMQNPRHLVRRRGQEARLRCSPMKGHSHVYWYRQLPEEGLKFMVYLQKENIIDESGMPKERFSAEFPKEGPSILRIQQVVRGDSAAYFCASSPPGLNQPQHFGDGTRLSIL.

The gene calls are TRBV27 and TRBJ2-1, with 8 bases that match TRBD2. CDR1 and CDR2 (germline): MNHEY, SMNVEV (reference sequence). The junction had 21 bases not matched to a gene; V was cut back by 5 bases and J by 3 bases. CDR3 length: 20 amino acids. Here the CDR3 DNA reads TGTGCCAGCAGTCCCCATATCGTCCCCCTTACTAGCGGTGACTACAATGAGCAGTTCTTC. Protein product: CASSPHIVPLTSGDYNEQFF.